This T cell receptor (beta chain) was recovered during a study of blood T cells in healthy people across ages. Total RNA, at least 5.5 micrograms per sample, came from PBMCs. A J-beta primer mix and a sample-barcoded 5' primer were used in a second PCR of about 6 to 12 cycles. CDR3-containing paired-end reads numbering at least 2.5 million came from each sample. Each CDR3 protein is one row after TCRdb ran MiXCR on the 5' RACE reads. The table includes about 1.6 million distinct CDR3 sequences, roughly 32% detected once. This clonotype was seen more than once but under ten times. Its specificity is unknown. This CDR3 has 15 residues. The ends were cut back, 1 base at V and 11 bases at J, with 18 bases in the middle. In germline, CDR1 is SGHVS, CDR2 FQNEAQ. The study's findings and limits: Diversity figures based on one million T cells were deemed too low.

Sequencing used blood. J is TRBJ2-1 and V is TRBV7-8, with D tentatively TRBD2 (6 bases). The sequence came from a woman in her thirties in good health. CDR3 in amino acids: CASSLGGWAAGKQFF. In DNA, the CDR3 is TGTGCCAGCAGCTTAGGGGGCTGGGCTGCGGGAAAGCAGTTCTTC.